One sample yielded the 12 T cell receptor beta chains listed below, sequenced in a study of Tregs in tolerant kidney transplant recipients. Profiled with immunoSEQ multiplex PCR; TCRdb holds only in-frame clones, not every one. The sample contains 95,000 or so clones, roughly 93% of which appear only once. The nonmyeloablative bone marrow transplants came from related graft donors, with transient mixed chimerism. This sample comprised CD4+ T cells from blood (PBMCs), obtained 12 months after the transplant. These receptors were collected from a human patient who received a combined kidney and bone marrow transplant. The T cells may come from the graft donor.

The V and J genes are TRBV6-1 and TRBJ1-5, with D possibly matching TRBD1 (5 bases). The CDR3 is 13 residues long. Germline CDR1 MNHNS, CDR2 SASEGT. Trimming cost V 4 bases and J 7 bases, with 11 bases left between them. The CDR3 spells CASSAVGGQPQHF. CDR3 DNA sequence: TGTGCCAGCAGTGCGGTCGGGGGGCAGCCCCAGCATTTT.

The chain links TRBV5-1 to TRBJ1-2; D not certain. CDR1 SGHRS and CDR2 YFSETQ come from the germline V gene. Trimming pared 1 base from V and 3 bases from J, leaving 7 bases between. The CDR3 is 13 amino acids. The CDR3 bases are TGCGCCAGCAGCTTGCCCGGGGACTATGGCTACACCTTC. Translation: CASSLPGDYGYTF.

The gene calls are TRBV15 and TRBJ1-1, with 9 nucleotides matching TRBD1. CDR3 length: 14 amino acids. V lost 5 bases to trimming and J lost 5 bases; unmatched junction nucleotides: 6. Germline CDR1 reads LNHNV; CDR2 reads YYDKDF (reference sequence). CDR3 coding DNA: TGTGCCACCAGCCGAGTGACAGGGGGGACTGAAGCTTTCTTT. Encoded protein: CATSRVTGGTEAFF.

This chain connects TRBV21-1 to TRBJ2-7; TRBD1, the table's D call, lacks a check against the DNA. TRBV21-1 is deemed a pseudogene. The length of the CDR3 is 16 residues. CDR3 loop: CASSKEAGTGVYEQYF. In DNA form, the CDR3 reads TGTGCCAGCAGCAAAGAGGCCGGGACAGGGGTGTACGAGCAGTACTTC.

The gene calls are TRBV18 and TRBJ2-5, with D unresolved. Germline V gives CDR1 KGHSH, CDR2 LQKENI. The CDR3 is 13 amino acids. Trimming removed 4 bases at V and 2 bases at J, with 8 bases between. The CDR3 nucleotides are TGTGCCAGCTCACGGTCTACTCAAGAGACCCAGTACTTC. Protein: CASSRSTQETQYF.

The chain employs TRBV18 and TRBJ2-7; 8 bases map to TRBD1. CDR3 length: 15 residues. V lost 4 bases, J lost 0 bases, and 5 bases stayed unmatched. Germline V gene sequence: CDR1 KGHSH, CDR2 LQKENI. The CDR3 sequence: CASSLGTGLSYEQYF. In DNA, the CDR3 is TGTGCCAGCTCACTCGGGACAGGCCTCTCCTACGAGCAGTACTTC.

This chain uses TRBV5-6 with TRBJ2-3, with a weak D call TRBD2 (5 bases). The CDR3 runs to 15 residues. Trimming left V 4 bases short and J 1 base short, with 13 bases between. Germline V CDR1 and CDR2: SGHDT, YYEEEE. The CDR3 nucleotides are TGTGCCAGCAGCCCACCAAGGACTGGCACAGATACGCAGTATTTT. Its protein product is CASSPPRTGTDTQYF.

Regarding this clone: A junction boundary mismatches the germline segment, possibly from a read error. The CDR3 nucleotides are TGCAGCGTTAAAGACGCCGGGAGAGATACGCAGTATTTT. Its translation is CSVKDAGRDTQYF. The gene calls are TRBV29-1 and TRBJ2-3; TRBD2 might be the D (6 bases). This CDR3 region has 13 residues. From germline, CDR1 is SQVTM and CDR2 ANQGSEA.

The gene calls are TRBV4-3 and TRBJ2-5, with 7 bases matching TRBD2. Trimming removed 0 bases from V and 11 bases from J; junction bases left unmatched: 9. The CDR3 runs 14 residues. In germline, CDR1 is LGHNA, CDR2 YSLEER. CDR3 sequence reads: CASSQDQLGREQYF. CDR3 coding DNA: TGCGCCAGCAGCCAAGATCAGCTTGGGCGGGAGCAGTACTTC.

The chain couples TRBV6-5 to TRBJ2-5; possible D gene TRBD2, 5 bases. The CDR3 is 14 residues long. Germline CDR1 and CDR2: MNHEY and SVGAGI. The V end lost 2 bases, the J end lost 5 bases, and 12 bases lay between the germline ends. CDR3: CASSYRTGGETQYF. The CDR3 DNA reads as TGTGCCAGCAGTTACCGCACGGGCGGGGAGACCCAGTACTTC.

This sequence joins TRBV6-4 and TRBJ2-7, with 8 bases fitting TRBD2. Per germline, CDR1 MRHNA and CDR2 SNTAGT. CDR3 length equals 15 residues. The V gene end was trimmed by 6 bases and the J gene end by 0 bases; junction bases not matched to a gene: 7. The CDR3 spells CASSLLADSSYEQYF. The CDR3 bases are TGTGCCAGCAGCCTACTAGCGGACAGCTCCTACGAGCAGTACTTC.

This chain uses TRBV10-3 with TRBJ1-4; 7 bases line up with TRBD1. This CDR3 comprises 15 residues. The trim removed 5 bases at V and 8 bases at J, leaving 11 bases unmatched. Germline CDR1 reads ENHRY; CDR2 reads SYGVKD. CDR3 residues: CAISNKQGTDEKLFF. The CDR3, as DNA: TGTGCCATCAGTAACAAACAGGGGACGGACGAAAAACTGTTTTTT.